This section outlines one T cell receptor beta chain sequence together with its context. What it binds is unknown. These data are taken from a study of shared clonotypes between healthy human individuals. General study results and limits: Larger estimated richness was generally recorded for naive subsets relative to memory subsets.

The protocol was immunoSEQ multiplex PCR, while the TCRdb copy is restricted to in-frame clones and leaves out a portion. The sample consists of roughly 2.5 million clones, more than 80% of them appearing once. Sequencing used naive CD4+ T cells sorted from blood. The subset here: CD45RA+ positively selected. This clonotype originated in a man aged 18-30 years in good health.

CDR3 in amino acids: CASSGRQGHTDTQYF. The CDR3 DNA reads TGTGCCAGTAGTGGGCGACAGGGACACACAGATACGCAGTATTTT. The chain joins TRBV19 to TRBJ2-3; 7 bases agree with TRBD1. CDR1 is LNHDA, CDR2 SQIVND, per germline (reference sequence). J lost 2 bases, V lost 5 bases, and 7 bases had no gene match. This CDR3 contains 15 residues.